This record concerns one T cell receptor (beta chain) sequence. This specimen comes from a study of blood T cell repertoires in COVID-19. Study-level information: From the United States, Italy and Spain came samples of acute and convalescent COVID-19. The cDNA or gDNA used as material had been derived from T cells, B-cell-depleted T cells, or PBMCs.

CDR1 is SGHNT and CDR2 is YYREEE in the germline V gene (reference sequence). V lost 1 base, J lost 6 bases, and 14 bases lay in between. This CDR3 has 14 amino acids. How the authors handled the data: From reference gene primer amplification, estimates of nucleated cell counts were derived. Some clones are missing from TCRdb's copy, which holds only in-frame ones; the method was immunoSEQ multiplex PCR. That table supplies the V and J calls and clone size; D and trimming were determined from the DNA. Among approximately 110,000 clones listed, 82% were seen once. The chain carries TRBV5-4 and TRBJ2-7, with a tentative D call TRBD2 (6 bases). The sample consisted of peripheral blood. This clonotype was sampled from a man between 65 and 85 years old with acute or convalescent COVID-19. The CDR3 reads CASSLSTGVAEQYF. CDR3 nucleotides: TGTGCCAGCAGCTTGTCTACGGGGGTGGCCGAGCAGTACTTC.